The clone carrying this T cell receptor (beta chain) was picked up a small number of times. As yet, its antigen is unknown. This sample was included in a study of T cells after yellow fever vaccination. Study-level points and caveats: Reappearance after the booster was observed for most primary-vaccination clones (around 96% CD4, over 75% CD8). The CD4 and CD8 compartments had a small share of their clonotypes in common. FACS-sorted repertoires could harbor abundant contaminating bulk-population clonotypes. Though it reached lower strength, the secondary response hit its peak faster, day 5 versus 15.

TCRdb re-called the 5' RACE reads with MiXCR, one entry per CDR3 protein. The sample records 300,000 to 400,000 distinct CDR3 sequences, roughly 8% being singletons. This CDR3 comprises 16 residues. V trimming: 2 bases; J trimming: 1 base; junction bases outside the gene matches: 5. CDR1 SGHRS and CDR2 YFSETQ come from the germline V gene. The clonotype was recovered from a young man who received the YFV17D yellow fever vaccine. J is TRBJ2-3 and V is TRBV5-1; TRBD2 agrees at 9 bases. The specimen comprised PBMCs, sampled about 41 days after the first yellow fever vaccination. This CDR3 is CASSLYPSGGTDTQYF. The CDR3 nucleotides are TGCGCCAGCAGCTTATACCCTAGCGGGGGCACAGATACGCAGTATTTT.